This is a list of T cell receptor beta chains from one sample in a study of CD8 T cells in ankylosing spondylitis. TCRdb reprocessed the 5' RACE reads via MiXCR and lists one record per CDR3 protein. The repertoire holds approximately 520,000 distinct CDR3 sequences, with under 5.5% as singletons. The sequenced sample was blood, either unsorted or a sorted T cell fraction (not recorded which). The receptors were gathered from a male donor with ankylosing spondylitis. The CDR3 runs from the conserved cysteine through the conserved F or W. The order of the fields is CDR3 DNA, CDR3 protein, J gene, D gene, V gene, clone size. D genes are given only for firm matches. Only some rows state a clone size, as once, few, many or a class for expanded clones.

TGTGCCAGCAGCTTTGGTACAGGGCTTCCCGAGGTGGCTGAAGCTTTCTTT	CASSFGTGLPEVAEAFF	TRBJ1-1	.	TRBV7-9	many
TGTGCCATCAGTGAGGCCGCTAGCGGGAGAGAATATGAGCAGTTCTTC	CAISEAASGREYEQFF	TRBJ2-1	TRBD2	TRBV10-3	many
TGTGCCAGCACCACCCGGGCTTCTAGGAATGAGCAGTTCTTC	CASTTRASRNEQFF	TRBJ2-1	.	TRBV28	few
TGTGCCAGCAGCCCGGGGACTAGCGGGAGGTACCAAGGGTCCTACAATGAGCAGTTCTTC	CASSPGTSGRYQGSYNEQFF	TRBJ2-1	TRBD2	TRBV4-2	many
TGCGCCAGCACCGGGCAGGGGTCCTACGAGCAGTACTTC	CASTGQGSYEQYF	TRBJ2-7	.	TRBV5-1	.
TGTGCCAGCTCACCAACTAGACAGTACACTGAAGCTTTCTTT	CASSPTRQYTEAFF	TRBJ1-1	.	TRBV18	many
TGTGCCAGCAGTTTAGGGGCGTGGGACACTGAAGCTTTCTTT	CASSLGAWDTEAFF	TRBJ1-1	.	TRBV12-3/TRBV12-4	many
TGCAGTGCTGTCCCGGGACAGGGACGTACGGATACGCAGTATTTT	CSAVPGQGRTDTQYF	TRBJ2-3	TRBD1	TRBV20-1	many
TGTGCCAGCAGACCCAGGACAGGGTTTCCTGATGAGCAGTTCTTC	CASRPRTGFPDEQFF	TRBJ2-1	TRBD1	TRBV7-8	.
TGCAGCGTTTCCGACATCACCTACGAGCAGTACTTC	CSVSDITYEQYF	TRBJ2-7	.	TRBV29-1	many
TGTGCCAGCAGCGTCACTAGCGGGGGGGCGAACACCGGGGAGCTGTTTTTT	CASSVTSGGANTGELFF	TRBJ2-2	TRBD2	TRBV9	many
TGCGCCAGCAGCTCAACAATACTAGCGGGGAACACCGGGGAGCTGTTTTTT	CASSSTILAGNTGELFF	TRBJ2-2	TRBD2	TRBV5-1	many
TGTGCCAGCAGTTTCATCGCCGGGGAGCTGTTTTTT	CASSFIAGELFF	TRBJ2-2	.	TRBV12-3/TRBV12-4	many
TGCGCCAGCAGCCCCGGGAGTCGGACCTACAATGAGCAGTTCTTC	CASSPGSRTYNEQFF	TRBJ2-1	.	TRBV5-1	many
TGCGCCAGCACCTCCAACTGGCAGAATCCGGGTAGCGAGCAGTACTTC	CASTSNWQNPGSEQYF	TRBJ2-7	.	TRBV4-3	many
TGCAGTGCTATAAGACAGGGATCCCCGTACGAGCAGTACTTC	CSAIRQGSPYEQYF	TRBJ2-7	TRBD1	TRBV20-1	many
TGCAGTGCTACTTCTAACGTGGGCACTGAAGCTTTCTTT	CSATSNVGTEAFF	TRBJ1-1	.	TRBV20-1	many
TGTGCCAGCAGCTCACCCGGGCGAGATGGGGCCAACGTCCTGACTTTC	CASSSPGRDGANVLTF	TRBJ2-6	.	TRBV7-9	many
TGTGCCAGCAGCTTAGATTCGGGCCACGAGCAGTACTTC	CASSLDSGHEQYF	TRBJ2-7	.	TRBV5-4	many
TGTGCCAGCAGCCGACCCCCTTCGGGACAGCAGTACTTC	CASSRPPSGQQYF	TRBJ2-7	.	TRBV7-2	few
TGTGCCTGGAGTGTAGGTATTTTGGGCAATCAGCCCCAGCATTTT	CAWSVGILGNQPQHF	TRBJ1-5	.	TRBV30	few
TGTGCCAGCAGGGGGGACAGTTCAAGTGGCTACACCTTC	CASRGDSSSGYTF	TRBJ1-2	TRBD1	TRBV6-1	many
TGTGCCAGCAGTTCTTATCCCCCTGGGGCTAGCGGGTACTACAATGAGCAGTTCTTC	CASSSYPPGASGYYNEQFF	TRBJ2-1	TRBD2	TRBV27	many
TGTGCCATCAGCCTGGGGCAGCACAATGAGCAGTTCTTC	CAISLGQHNEQFF	TRBJ2-1	.	TRBV5-5	few
TGTGCCAGCAGCCGAGGACTAGCGGGAGGCCTGTACAATGAGCAGTTCTTC	CASSRGLAGGLYNEQFF	TRBJ2-1	TRBD2	TRBV7-9	.
TGCGCCAGCAGCTTGAAAAGGGGATGGAGTACACCTAATATGAACACTGAAGCTTTCTTT	CASSLKRGWSTPNMNTEAFF	TRBJ1-1	.	TRBV5-1	many
TGTGCCAGCAGCCGACTAGCGGGGTTTGGAGATACGCAGTATTTT	CASSRLAGFGDTQYF	TRBJ2-3	TRBD2	TRBV9	many
TGTGCCAGCAGCCCCCAACCGGGTGGGACTGAAGCTTTCTTT	CASSPQPGGTEAFF	TRBJ1-1	.	TRBV7-2	many
TGCGCCAGCAGCTTCCCCGGGACTAGGGGAGAGACCCAGTACTTC	CASSFPGTRGETQYF	TRBJ2-5	TRBD2	TRBV5-1	few
TGTGCCAGCAGCCAACCGCTGGATACGCAGTATTTT	CASSQPLDTQYF	TRBJ2-3	.	TRBV13	few
TGCAGCGTGGGCGGCTGGGGGGCTGATGGCTACACCTTC	CSVGGWGADGYTF	TRBJ1-2	.	TRBV29-1	many
TGTGCCAGCAGCCCCTCTAGGACGATCTTTAGCACAGATACGCAGTATTTT	CASSPSRTIFSTDTQYF	TRBJ2-3	.	TRBV9	many
TGCAGTGCTAATCAGGGTTATTATTACGAGCAGTACTTC	CSANQGYYYEQYF	TRBJ2-7	.	TRBV20-1	many
TGTGCCAGCAGGGGGCGGAGAGCTAGGGGCGTAGATACGCAGTATTTT	CASRGRRARGVDTQYF	TRBJ2-3	.	TRBV7-2	many
TGTGCCATCAGTGACCAAAGGACGCGAGGGGGTGGCTACACCTTC	CAISDQRTRGGGYTF	TRBJ1-2	.	TRBV10-3	many
TGCAGTGCTTCCAGGACAGGAGACTTTTTCATGAACACTGAAGCTTTCTTT	CSASRTGDFFMNTEAFF	TRBJ1-1	TRBD1	TRBV20-1	few
TGTGCCAGCAGCACGCGCACAGATACGCAGTATTTT	CASSTRTDTQYF	TRBJ2-3	.	TRBV7-2	many
TGTGCCAGCAGCTTAGAACTAGCGGGGGTTTACAATGAGCAGTTCTTC	CASSLELAGVYNEQFF	TRBJ2-1	TRBD2	TRBV7-9	many
TGCGCCAGCAGCTTGTCGACAGGGTATGGCTACACCTTC	CASSLSTGYGYTF	TRBJ1-2	TRBD1	TRBV5-1	many
TGCAGTGCTAGTGGGTACGTAAGGAATCAGCCCCAGCATTTT	CSASGYVRNQPQHF	TRBJ1-5	.	TRBV20-1	many
TGTGCCAGCAGCCGCATAGCGAACACTGAAGCTTTCTTT	CASSRIANTEAFF	TRBJ1-1	.	TRBV9	many
TGTGCCAGCAGCCAAGCAAGCGTCCCATTAACTAGCGGGCGACACAATGAGCAGTTCTTC	CASSQASVPLTSGRHNEQFF	TRBJ2-1	TRBD2	TRBV4-2	many
TGTGCCAGCAGTTTTCAGGGGTTAGGGTCCTACGAGCAGTACTTC	CASSFQGLGSYEQYF	TRBJ2-7	.	TRBV28	few
TGTGCCAGCAGCCCGTTGACCGGGGAGTCTAACTATGGCTACACCTTC	CASSPLTGESNYGYTF	TRBJ1-2	.	TRBV7-9	many
TGTGCCAGCAGCCAAGCCCTAGGATCCTACGAGCAGTACTTC	CASSQALGSYEQYF	TRBJ2-7	.	TRBV3-1	many
TGTGCCAGCAGCAGAGAAGGGGCGTCCTACGAGCAGTACTTC	CASSREGASYEQYF	TRBJ2-7	.	TRBV7-2	many
TGTGCCAGCACTTATCAATGGGACAGCATGAACACTGAAGCTTTCTTT	CASTYQWDSMNTEAFF	TRBJ1-1	TRBD1	TRBV6-5	many
TGTGCCAGCAGTGGGTCCTCGGATGGCCCCTACGAGCAGTACTTC	CASSGSSDGPYEQYF	TRBJ2-7	.	TRBV28	many
TGTGCCAGCATAAGTGCAGGGAGCACTGAAGCTTTCTTT	CASISAGSTEAFF	TRBJ1-1	.	TRBV2	.
TGCGCCAGCAGCGTTATCCGGGACAGGGCAACCTACGAGCAGTACTTC	CASSVIRDRATYEQYF	TRBJ2-7	TRBD1	TRBV4-3	many
TGCAGTGCTAAGCGGGAGATGTCTGAAAATGAGCAGTTCTTC	CSAKREMSENEQFF	TRBJ2-1	TRBD2	TRBV20-1	.
TGTGCCAGCAGTCCTCCGGGACTAGCGGACCAAGAGACCCAGTACTTC	CASSPPGLADQETQYF	TRBJ2-5	TRBD2	TRBV28	.